This T cell receptor beta chain emerged from a study of vaccination effects on CD4 cells after COVID-19. For this clone: Its antigen is undetermined.

ViraFEST expansion of antigen-specific CD4+ T cells with viral peptide pools preceded sequencing. Subsequent to roughly 9 days of culture, CD4+ T cells were isolated. PCR-confirmed SARS-CoV-2 infection occurred in the person between March and December 2020. Wells containing two million PBMC each were cultured with about 9.4 IU/ml IL-2 and about 9.6 ug/ml peptides. Here immunoSEQ multiplex PCR was the method, and the copy in TCRdb shows in-frame clones only, minus some. The table shows about 19,000 clones, with approximately 74% occurring only once. This receptor was taken from a human donor who had a prior SARS-CoV-2 infection. The sample here was CD4+ T cells from PBMCs cultured with SARS-CoV-2 spike peptides, taken before COVID-19 vaccination.

The CDR3 DNA sequence: TGTGCCAGCAGCCCGGGAGCGGGGGAGAACACCGGGGAGCTGTTTTTT. This encodes CASSPGAGENTGELFF. The chain links TRBV11-3 to TRBJ2-2, with 8 bases that match TRBD2. The CDR3 is 16 residues long. The V gene's germline CDR1 is SGHNT and CDR2 YENEEA. The J segment lost 1 base and the V segment lost 5 bases, leaving 6 bases of the junction unmatched.